One T cell receptor beta chain is described in this entry. The antigen remains unidentified. Next came a second PCR, run for about 6 to 11 cycles, which used a sample-barcoded 5' primer along with a J-beta primer mix. From the 5' RACE reads, TCRdb called clonotypes with MiXCR, one entry per CDR3 protein. Among 450,000 to 700,000 distinct CDR3 sequences listed, 27% were seen once. Germline CDR1 is SGHTA and CDR2 is FQGNSA. The ends were cut back, 7 bases at V and 5 bases at J, with 13 bases in the middle. The CDR3 runs 13 residues. A minimum of 6.5 million PBMCs was isolated per sample. The sample comes from a study of blood T cells in healthy people across ages. Points from the study as a whole: Getting older went along with TCR beta diversity per million T cells dropping roughly linearly.

The chain uses TRBV7-2 and TRBJ2-3; D not resolved. The TCR sequence derives from a woman in her 70s in good health. Specimen: blood. CDR3 nucleotide sequence: TGTGCCAGCAATTCAGTGCGAAGAGATACGCAGTATTTT. Amino acid sequence: CASNSVRRDTQYF.